This T cell receptor beta chain was captured in a study of regulatory T cells in long-lasting Graves disease. Study-wide results and caveats: With approximately 2,800 shared public clonotypes, persistent patients exceeded new patients, who shared roughly 920.

The time point is: newly diagnosed GD, antithyroid drugs for less than 3 months. PBMC-extracted RNA yielded the TCR library. EDTA tubes held roughly 8.1 milliliters of peripheral blood from each patient. This clonotype was detected many times. What it recognizes is unknown. CDR3 length equals 16 residues. The germline V and J ends were trimmed by 6 bases and 1 base, with 13 bases remaining between them. Combining iRepertoire HTBI primers with Arm-PCR of CDR3 regions, the authors built TCR beta libraries. TCRdb reprocessed the multiplex PCR reads via MiXCR and lists one record per CDR3 protein. Of about 540,000 distinct CDR3 sequences listed, about 13% are singletons. The same sample was also used in a study of T cells in Graves' hyperthyroidism and ophthalmopathy. That paper notes: The study based diagnoses on clinical symptoms, serum thyroxine and TRAb, thyroid ultrasound and orbital computed tomography. The HTBI primer set served for first-round RT-PCR of the TCR CDR3.

The specimen comprised peripheral blood mononuclear cells (PBMCs), sampled at new diagnosis, from a patient treated with antithyroid drugs. The chain employs TRBV12-3 or TRBV12-4 and TRBJ2-6; possible D gene TRBD2, 6 bases. The receptor comes from a man aged 25-45 years with Graves disease. The CDR3 nucleotides are TGTGCCAGCAGCACCCTAGGGAGGTCTGGGGCCAACGTCCTGACTTTC. This gives the protein CASSTLGRSGANVLTF.